The entry below gives a single TCR beta chain sequence along with its context. There are many counts of this clonotype. Its antigen has not been determined. There are no base qualities to consult, and no much larger clone falls within one base. The data derive from a study of CD8 T cells in ankylosing spondylitis (TCRdb year 2017). Study-level background: T cell receptor beta repertoires were profiled in healthy donors and ankylosing spondylitis patients so that disease-linked TCR variants could be found. Peripheral blood samples were taken, and synovial fluid was additionally collected from ankylosing spondylitis patients. The full study cohort was made up of 20 to 25 ankylosing spondylitis patients and roughly 100 healthy donors.

Including cysteine and phenylalanine, the CDR3 has 15 amino acids. Just the 45-base CDR3 DNA is kept, in frame starting at base 1. CDR1 and CDR2 were assigned from the germline V gene as SGHRS and YFSETQ. The germline ends are 15 bases apart after V is trimmed by 3 bases and J by 3 bases. What the work shows at the level of the full study, not this receptor alone: Some TCR beta motif variants had previously been reported in synovial fluid and blood of reactive arthritis patients, which suggested common disease-initiation mechanisms. Blood from ankylosing spondylitis patients appeared to be characterized by a TCR beta motif composed of 7 to 9 highly homologous amino acid variants. In peripheral blood, the disease-linked clones were found at relatively low frequencies and had a CD8+ phenotype. The disease-linked clones were reported as significantly enriched in matched synovial fluid samples from ankylosing spondylitis patients.

Sequenced on an Illumina HiSeq 2500. TCR beta libraries were prepared by quantitative 5'-RACE with molecular barcodes. As for how the authors treated the data: A new computational method based on a probabilistic model of VDJ rearrangement was used to identify disease-linked TCR variants. The public sequencing data were trimmed at Q25 with fastp and processed into clonotypes with MiXCR by TCRdb, which kept only in-frame beta chains. Identical CDR3 protein sequences are pooled into one entry, listed with their most common genes and DNA. The V and J calls were not made by the authors but by TCRdb's processing. Across this sample there are around 33,000 distinct CDR3 sequences, with 6.5% to 9% seen only once. The ten largest clones add up to approximately 10% of the sample.

This sequence was found in a male donor with ankylosing spondylitis or in good health (not recorded which). This chain is built from TRBV5-1 and TRBJ2-5, and possibly TRBD2, on 6 matching bases. Source material: blood, either unsorted or a sorted T cell fraction (not recorded which). The CDR3 is CASSSPKAGKETQYF. The DNA sequence reads TGCGCCAGCAGCTCCCCGAAGGCGGGAAAAGAGACCCAGTACTTC. Full variable domain (CDR3 extended with the reference TRBV5-1 and TRBJ2-5 proteins): KAGVTQTPRYLIKTRGQQVTLSCSPISGHRSVSWYQQTPGQGLQFLFEYFSETQRNKGNFPGRFSGRQFSNSRSEMNVSTLELGDSALYLCASSSPKAGKETQYFGPGTRLLVL.